This T cell receptor beta chain was identified during a study of patients and donors after allogeneic stem cell transplantation. The CDR3 has 15 amino acids. The V end was cut by 0 bases, the J end by 0 bases, with 7 bases between. In germline, CDR1 is SGHDN, CDR2 FVKESK. Each CDR3 protein is one row after TCRdb ran MiXCR on the RT-PCR reads. The table records approximately 200,000 distinct CDR3 sequences, roughly 38% of them present only once. The TCR was taken from a human donor who was either an allogeneic HSCT recipient or a stem cell or donor lymphocyte infusion donor (not recorded which). It is not recorded whose cells these are; they may come from a transplant donor. The sequenced material came from blood, either unsorted or a sorted T cell fraction (not recorded which). The J gene is TRBJ2-3, the V gene TRBV14; D gene unclear. In nucleotides, the CDR3 is TGTGCCAGCAGCCAAGAGAAGAGCAGCACAGATACGCAGTATTTT. It is translated as CASSQEKSSTDTQYF.